This T cell receptor beta chain comes out of a study of blood T cells in healthy people across ages (dated by TCRdb to about 2015). At the level of the whole study: In model experiments, template switching captured about one uniquely barcoded TCR beta cDNA molecule for every two T cells. Age-related changes in TCR beta repertoire diversity were measured in the study by deep sequencing normalized with unique cDNA molecular identifiers. Four age groups were formed from the donors: young (average roughly 16 years), middle-aged (less than 40), aged (approximately 60) and long-lived (about 75). For two donors (one aged 18 to 29 and one aged 80 or older), the study analyzed two additional independent replicas of 1 million unique cDNA reads from the same blood draw. To avoid experimental bias, donors of different ages were distributed randomly across sequencing lanes. Findings and caveats that apply to the study as a whole: Estimates of total diversity from one million sequenced T cells were regarded as lower bounds and underestimates. Conclusive comparison of naive and antigen-experienced compartments was prevented by the profiling of bulk unsorted PBMCs. Observed TCR beta diversity per million T cells fell roughly linearly with age, and a significant reduction was already apparent by age roughly 40. Donor CMV infection status was unknown, potentially confounding age-related changes in expanded clonotypes. Compared with the aged group, the long-lived group had more naive CD4+ T cells, fewer expanded clones and increased TCR diversity, suggesting age selection. The percentage of naive T cells measured by flow cytometry correlated strongly with observed TCR beta diversity.

Comments on this clonotype: Which antigen it targets is not known. Qualities for individual bases were not recorded, and no much larger clone is one base off.

The donors were under 40 Caucasian individuals from Russia, aged roughly 6 to 100 years, who were systemically healthy. Each donor gave approximately 10 milliliters of peripheral blood, collected into EDTA-treated Vacutainer tubes. Ficoll-Paque density-gradient centrifugation was used to isolate PBMCs, with at least 7 million per sample. Total RNA was extracted from PBMCs with Trizol reagent, with at least 5 micrograms obtained per sample. The percentages of naive CD45RAhigh/CD27high T cells were determined by flow cytometry on a PBMC aliquot from every donor. The method behind the library was 5' RACE. TCRdb shows the sequencer as Illumina HiSeq 2500. A second PCR of 7 to 11 cycles was run with a J-beta primer mix and a sample-barcoded 5' primer. A template-switch 5' adaptor carrying 12 random nucleotides introduced a unique molecular identifier onto each TCR beta cDNA molecule. Each sample yielded at least 2.5 million CDR3-containing paired-end reads. The Mint cDNA synthesis kit, primed by a TRBC-specific oligonucleotide, was used to synthesize first-strand cDNA from all RNA. Following uracil-DNA glycosylase treatment, all cDNA underwent a first 18-cycle PCR with the universal primers M1SS and BC2_uni_R. In the original analysis: Normalization of each sample was performed by random selection of 1 million high-quality reads, each carrying a distinct molecular identifier. Reads sharing molecular identifiers were discarded rather than binned into consensus sequences. MiTCR, set to a Q25 quality threshold and the strictest error-elimination algorithm, was used for CDR3 identification, clonotype clustering and error correction. A nonparametric unseen species model with Euler transformation was used to estimate lower-bound total TCR beta diversity. The public sequencing data were trimmed at Q25 with fastp and processed into clonotypes with MiXCR by TCRdb, which kept only in-frame beta chains. Entries are consolidated by CDR3 protein sequence, retaining the most common genes and DNA. For this entry, the V and J calls and clone size follow TCRdb and not the study's own pipeline. A total of over a million distinct CDR3 sequences appear in this sample, 45% of them only once. Under 20% of the sample is in the top ten clones.

The sequencing sample was made of blood. The sequence was collected from a woman aged 60-75 years in good health.

The CDR3 amino acid sequence is: CASSHRATHYEQYF. The sequenced DNA is TGTGCCAGCAGCCACCGGGCTACACACTACGAGCAGTACTTC. The chain joins TRBV11-2 to TRBJ2-4; no D gene can be assigned with confidence. The J call may be faulty, since TRBJ2-7 better matches the DNA end. From the cysteine through the phenylalanine, the CDR3 covers 14 amino acids. Only the CDR3 part of the read is kept: 42 bases, read in frame from the first base. CDR1 and CDR2 were assigned from the germline V gene as SGHAT and FQNNGV.